Presented here are 18 T cell receptor beta chains from one specimen sequenced in a study of cytomegalovirus exposure and HLA in healthy donors. Profiled with immunoSEQ multiplex PCR; TCRdb holds only in-frame clones, not every one. The sample yields 150,000 or so clones, around nine tenths seen once. Sequencing input: PBMCs. These receptors were taken from a young man in good health and CMV-seropositive.

The rearrangement uses TRBV7-9 and TRBJ2-1; 7 positions match TRBD1. The CDR3 totals 13 residues. After removal of 5 bases from V and 9 bases from J, the junction contained 7 bases not matched to a gene. CDR1 and CDR2 (germline): SEHNR, FQNEAQ (reference sequence). CDR3 DNA: TGTGCCAGCAGCCCAGGGGGTGTTGTTGAGCAGTTCTTC. Translation: CASSPGGVVEQFF. Full variable domain (remainder filled in from reference TRBV7-9 and TRBJ2-1): DTGVSQNPRHKITKRGQNVTFRCDPISEHNRLYWYRQTLGQGPEFLTYFQNEAQLEKSRLLSDRFSAERPKGSFSTLEIQRTEQGDSAMYLCASSPGGVVEQFFGPGTRLTVL.

J is TRBJ2-3 and V is TRBV7-8; maybe TRBD2 (5 bases). With 5 bases removed from V and 2 bases from J, the gap between germline ends came to 11 bases. CDR3 length: 14 residues. From germline, CDR1 is SGHVS and CDR2 FQNEAQ. The chain's CDR3 is CASSPSEVTDTQYF. The CDR3 coding sequence is TGTGCCAGCAGCCCCTCGGAGGTCACAGATACGCAGTATTTT.

The chain couples TRBV6-5 to TRBJ1-6; 9 bases agree with TRBD1. The CDR3 runs 16 residues. Losses at the gene ends were 0 bases for V and 4 bases for J; bases not matched to a gene: 1. CDR1 and CDR2 from the germline V gene are MNHEY and SVGAGI. CDR3 nucleotide sequence: TGTGCCAGCAGTTACTCGGGACAGGGATATAATTCACCCCTCCACTTT. It encodes CASSYSGQGYNSPLHF.

The V call is TRBV14, the J call TRBJ2-7; D is ambiguous. This CDR3 has 13 residues. Per germline, CDR1 SGHDN and CDR2 FVKESK. Trimming removed 1 base from V and 3 bases from J, with 7 bases in between. DNA for the CDR3: TGTGCCAGCAGCCAAGTTTACGGCTACGAGCAGTACTTC. Its translation is CASSQVYGYEQYF.

For the CDR3, the DNA is TGTGCCAGCAGCTTATCAGGGGGAGGTGGCTACACCTTC. Translating gives CASSLSGGGGYTF. The chain employs TRBV7-3 and TRBJ1-2, with TRBD1 identical over 7 bases. Losses at the gene ends were 2 bases for V and 7 bases for J; bases not matched to a gene: 4. Germline CDR1 SGHTA, CDR2 FQGTGA. This CDR3 comprises 13 residues.

V is TRBV5-8 and J is TRBJ2-1; D is unresolved. The CDR3 spans 13 residues. V was cut by 2 bases and J by 6 bases, with 9 bases left in between. Germline V gene data show CDR1 as SGHTS and CDR2 as YDEGEE. The CDR3 here is CASSFFAANEQFF. In nucleotides, the CDR3 is TGTGCCAGCAGCTTTTTTGCGGCCAATGAGCAGTTCTTC. Based on the CDR3 plus reference TRBV5-8 and TRBJ2-1, the full variable domain is EAGVTQSPTHLIKTRGQQATLRCSPISGHTSVYWYQQALGLGLQFLLWYDEGEERNRGNFPPRFSGRQFPNYSSELNVNALELEDSALYLCASSFFAANEQFFGPGTRLTVL.

The chain is built from TRBV6-1 and TRBJ2-7, with 8 positions matching TRBD1. Trimming at V came to 5 bases and at J to 0 bases, leaving 3 bases not matched to a gene. Germline loops: CDR1 MNHNS, CDR2 SASEGT. The CDR3 is 14 amino acids. CDR3 region: CASSWDRSSYEQYF. In DNA form, the CDR3 reads TGTGCCAGCAGTTGGGACAGGTCCTCCTACGAGCAGTACTTC.

This chain connects TRBV6-1 to TRBJ2-2; unclear D gene. The CDR3 covers 11 residues. Germline lookup yields CDR1 MNHNS and CDR2 SASEGT. The V and J ends lost 5 bases and 7 bases respectively, with 5 bases between them. CDR3 in amino acids: CASSPVGELFF. CDR3 sequence (DNA): TGTGCCAGCAGTCCTGTCGGGGAGCTGTTTTTT.

The rearrangement joins TRBV5-5 to TRBJ2-5; no clear D. The CDR3 extends over 15 amino acids. Germline V gives CDR1 SGHKS, CDR2 YYEKEE (reference sequence). V lost 4 bases to trimming and J lost 3 bases, with 16 bases between them. The CDR3 loop reads CASSPTPSVKETQYF. The CDR3 DNA follows: TGTGCCAGCAGCCCCACCCCCAGCGTCAAAGAGACCCAGTACTTC.

V usage is TRBV29-1 and J usage is TRBJ1-1, with 8 nucleotides matching TRBD1. Trimming cost V 6 bases and J 3 bases; bases outside gene matches: 9. Per the germline V gene, CDR1 is SQVTM and CDR2 is ANQGSEA. The CDR3 has 14 amino acids. DNA for the CDR3: TGCAGCGTCCCCGAAATGGGACAGGACACTGAAGCTTTCTTT. Encoded protein: CSVPEMGQDTEAFF.

The J gene is TRBJ1-3, the V gene TRBV10-3; D might be TRBD1 (6 bases). The V and J ends lost 8 bases and 0 bases respectively, with 14 bases between them. CDR3 size: 15 residues. Germline loops: CDR1 ENHRY, CDR2 SYGVKD. The CDR3 sequence is CAIRPQGFSGNTIYF. The CDR3 DNA follows: TGTGCCATCCGCCCTCAGGGGTTCTCTGGAAACACCATATATTTT.

The chain uses TRBV7-2 and TRBJ2-1, with a tentative D call TRBD1 (5 bases). Germline loops: CDR1 SGHTA, CDR2 FQGNSA. This CDR3 has 14 amino acids. V was shortened by 5 bases and J by 8 bases, with 16 bases between the two germline ends. The CDR3 DNA is TGTGCCAGCAGCCTTGTGCAGGGCCATCATGAGCAGTTCTTC. Translating it yields CASSLVQGHHEQFF. Full variable domain (missing parts from reference TRBV7-2 and TRBJ2-1): GAGVSQSPSNKVTEKGKDVELRCDPISGHTALYWYRQSLGQGLEFLIYFQGNSAPDKSGLPSDRFSAERTGGSVSTLTIQRTQQEDSAVYLCASSLVQGHHEQFFGPGTRLTVL.

This chain uses TRBV18 with TRBJ1-2; TRBD1 matches 7 bases. The germline V gene has CDR1 KGHSH and CDR2 LQKENI. The CDR3 has 15 amino acids. The V gene end was trimmed by 6 bases and the J gene end by 4 bases; junction bases not matched to a gene: 11. The CDR3 nucleotides are TGTGCCAGCTCGCCCGGGACAGCGCTTGTCTATGGCTACACCTTC. It specifies CASSPGTALVYGYTF.

The chain combines TRBV5-4 with TRBJ1-4; D gene ambiguous. This CDR3 is built from 14 residues. Germline V gene sequence: CDR1 SGHNT, CDR2 YYREEE (reference sequence). Between the trimmed V and J ends, which lost 3 bases and 4 bases, there was a span of 10 bases. The CDR3, as DNA: TGTGCCAGCAGCTCATCCGGGAGTAATGAAAAACTGTTTTTT. Protein sequence: CASSSSGSNEKLFF.

The CDR3, as DNA: TGTGCCAGCAGCTTAGCGCCGGGGGGCCCACAGTTCTTC. Translating gives CASSLAPGGPQFF. The chain uses TRBV7-6 and TRBJ2-1; maybe TRBD2 (7 bases). CDR1 and CDR2 (germline): SGHVS, FNYEAQ. The CDR3 runs 13 residues. With 0 bases removed from V and 13 bases from J, the gap between germline ends came to 13 bases.

The chain links TRBV2 to TRBJ2-7, with 12 bases that match TRBD2. Germline loops: CDR1 SNHLY, CDR2 FYNNEI. The CDR3 loop spans 16 amino acids. The ends lost 7 bases at V and 5 bases at J; junction bases unmatched: 12. CDR3: CASTQARLAGEDEQYF. The CDR3 DNA sequence: TGTGCCAGCACCCAAGCCCGACTAGCGGGGGAGGACGAGCAGTACTTC.

This clone appeared once. J is TRBJ1-1 and V is TRBV7-2; the D is unclear. CDR1 SGHTA and CDR2 FQGNSA come from the germline V gene. The CDR3 length is 12 residues. V was pared by 11 bases and J by 1 base, with 11 bases between. The CDR3 sequence is CASGGRNTEAFF. The CDR3, as DNA: TGTGCCTCAGGAGGGAGGAACACTGAAGCTTTCTTT.

The CDR3 loop is CASSVGTPYEQYF. The CDR3 coding sequence is TGTGCCAGCAGCGTCGGGACTCCCTACGAGCAGTACTTC. This rearrangement joins TRBV9 to TRBJ2-7; weak D call: TRBD2 (6 bases). In germline, CDR1 is SGDLS, CDR2 YYNGEE. Trimming took off 2 bases at V and 2 bases at J, with 8 bases between the two ends. CDR3 size: 13 residues.